The rows below give T cell receptor beta chains drawn from one sample of a study of T cells in Graves' hyperthyroidism and ophthalmopathy. TCRdb redid the calling of the multiplex PCR reads with MiXCR, one entry per CDR3 protein. The table has 490,000 or so distinct CDR3 sequences, around a fifth seen once. Sequencing was done on a sample of blood. Every receptor here comes from a woman in her seventies with Graves' ophthalmopathy. Each CDR3 is given with its conserved first and last residue. D genes are given only for firm matches. Clone size is stated in some rows and not others, as once, few, many or a class when expanded.

J: TRBJ2-7
D: -
size: few
V: TRBV30
CDR3: CAWNTGTSLGEQYF
DNA: TGTGCCTGGAATACCGGGACTTCCCTCGGGGAGCAGTACTTC

J: TRBJ2-7
D: -
size: -
V: TRBV7-3
CDR3: CASSHGHDYEQYF
DNA: TGTGCCAGCAGCCACGGACACGACTACGAGCAGTACTTC

J: TRBJ2-7
D: -
size: -
V: TRBV24-1
CDR3: CATSDFPLDSSYEQYF
DNA: TGTGCCACCAGTGATTTCCCCCTGGACAGTTCCTACGAGCAGTACTTC

J: TRBJ2-5
D: TRBD1
size: -
V: TRBV20-1
CDR3: CSGTRTGKETQYF
DNA: TGCAGTGGGACCCGGACAGGGAAAGAGACCCAGTACTTC

J: TRBJ2-1
D: TRBD2
size: few
V: TRBV7-9
CDR3: CASSRTPLAGYSYNEQFF
DNA: TGTGCCAGCAGCCGAACCCCTTTAGCGGGATACTCCTACAATGAGCAGTTCTTC

J: TRBJ2-1
D: -
size: -
V: TRBV6-1
CDR3: CASSGGFGEQFF
DNA: TGTGCCAGCAGTGGGGGGTTCGGGGAGCAGTTCTTC

J: TRBJ1-1
D: -
size: many
V: TRBV28
CDR3: CASSISSGRHTEAFF
DNA: TGTGCCAGCAGTATATCCTCGGGACGGCACACTGAAGCTTTCTTT

J: TRBJ2-1
D: TRBD2
size: -
V: TRBV5-1
CDR3: CASSKLAGGSSYNEQFF
DNA: TGCGCCAGCTCAAAGCTAGCGGGAGGGAGCTCCTACAATGAGCAGTTCTTC

J: TRBJ2-1
D: -
size: -
V: TRBV10-3
CDR3: CAISVGGSGNEQFF
DNA: TGTGCCATCAGTGTTGGGGGGAGTGGAAATGAGCAGTTCTTC

J: TRBJ2-7
D: TRBD2
size: -
V: TRBV4-1
CDR3: CASSLSASGSSSYEQYF
DNA: TGCGCCAGCAGCCTTTCGGCTAGCGGGAGTAGCTCCTACGAGCAGTACTTC

J: TRBJ2-2
D: -
size: few
V: TRBV18
CDR3: CASSPRQNTGELFF
DNA: TGTGCCAGCTCACCACGACAGAACACCGGGGAGCTGTTTTTT

J: TRBJ2-1
D: -
size: -
V: TRBV5-4
CDR3: CASSPWPHAYNEQFF
DNA: TGTGCCAGCAGCCCTTGGCCCCATGCCTACAATGAGCAGTTCTTC

J: TRBJ2-7
D: -
size: few
V: TRBV5-1
CDR3: CASTWGDTYEQYF
DNA: TGCGCCAGCACGTGGGGGGATACCTACGAGCAGTACTTC

J: TRBJ2-1
D: -
size: once
V: TRBV3-1
CDR3: CASELGWGSDGYNEQFF
DNA: TGTGCCAGCGAACTCGGGTGGGGGAGCGATGGTTACAATGAGCAGTTCTTC

J: TRBJ2-4
D: -
size: -
V: TRBV27
CDR3: CASSIGRRNIQYF
DNA: TGTGCCAGCAGCATCGGCCGTCGTAACATTCAGTACTTC

J: TRBJ1-1
D: -
size: many
V: TRBV28
CDR3: CASSLTKRTEAFF
DNA: TGTGCCAGCAGTTTGACGAAGAGAACTGAAGCTTTCTTT

J: TRBJ1-1
D: -
size: few
V: TRBV5-1
CDR3: CASSPREGGTEAFF
DNA: TGCGCCAGCAGCCCTCGGGAGGGGGGCACTGAAGCTTTCTTT

J: TRBJ1-5
D: TRBD1
size: few
V: TRBV5-7
CDR3: CASSLPGQPSHSNQPQHF
DNA: TGTGCCAGCAGTCTCCCGGGACAGCCGTCTCATAGCAATCAGCCCCAGCATTTT

J: TRBJ2-1
D: -
size: -
V: TRBV7-6
CDR3: CASSDRTTEQFF
DNA: TGTGCCAGCAGCGATCGGACTACAGAGCAGTTCTTC

J: TRBJ1-1
D: TRBD1
size: -
V: TRBV19
CDR3: CASWTGGVTEAFF
DNA: TGTGCCAGCTGGACAGGGGGCGTGACTGAAGCTTTCTTT

J: TRBJ2-1
D: TRBD2
size: many
V: TRBV2
CDR3: CASEAGGPYNEQFF
DNA: TGTGCCAGCGAAGCGGGAGGGCCCTACAATGAGCAGTTCTTC

J: TRBJ2-1
D: -
size: few
V: TRBV5-5
CDR3: CASSLVAASSYNEQFF
DNA: TGTGCCAGCAGCTTGGTAGCCGCAAGCTCCTACAATGAGCAGTTCTTC

J: TRBJ2-1
D: TRBD2
size: few
V: TRBV3-1
CDR3: CASSSTTGLAYGYEQFF
DNA: TGTGCCAGCAGCTCCACCACGGGACTAGCGTATGGGTATGAGCAGTTCTTC